The next 30 T cell receptor beta chains were all read from a single sample in a study of Ad26.COV2.S vaccination and SARS-CoV-2 variants. The method was immunoSEQ multiplex PCR; TCRdb's version includes in-frame clones alone and lacks a portion of them. The sample records a few hundred thousand clones, around four fifths being singletons. Treatment of the sample: some 20 received Ad26.COV2.S at low or high dose, single or two shots; about 5 received placebo; per-sample allocation not given. It was on day 63 after the first vaccine or placebo injection that samples were taken. The specimen comprised peripheral blood, sampled in a trial of Ad26.COV2.S vaccine versus placebo. The source of these receptors is a person between 18 and 59 years old who received the Ad26.COV2.S COVID-19 vaccine or a placebo.

This chain links TRBV7-2 with TRBJ2-7; a weak D match, TRBD2 (5 bases). Germline V gives CDR1 SGHTA, CDR2 FQGNSA. This CDR3 comprises 14 residues. V lost 3 bases and J 2 bases, leaving 11 bases between the germline ends. The CDR3 here is CASSFGEPPYEQYF. CDR3 in DNA: TGTGCCAGCAGCTTCGGGGAGCCCCCCTACGAGCAGTACTTC.

V and J are TRBV4-1 and TRBJ1-4; D may be TRBD1 (5 bases). The germline gives CDR1 MGHRA, CDR2 YSYEKL. The CDR3 is 13 residues long. Trimming shortened V by 1 base and J by 17 bases, and 17 bases separated the two germline ends. The CDR3, as DNA: TGCGCCAGCAGCCAAGTACGCGACAGAATTCGATTTTTT. Translation gives CASSQVRDRIRFF.

The chain uses TRBV5-1 and TRBJ2-7, with D unresolved. The CDR3 extends over 14 amino acids. From germline, CDR1 is SGHRS and CDR2 YFSETQ. The V and J ends lost 0 bases and 0 bases respectively, with 7 bases between them. Written as DNA, the CDR3 is TGCGCCAGCAGCTTGGTGACTGGCTCCTACGAGCAGTACTTC. Its protein is CASSLVTGSYEQYF.

The chain recombines TRBV12-3 or TRBV12-4 with TRBJ1-2; 8 bases agree with TRBD1. The V segment lost 6 bases and the J segment 7 bases; nucleotides outside the gene matches: 7. The CDR3 loop spans 13 amino acids. The CDR3 sequence: CASRDRDRSGYTF. The CDR3 region has the DNA TGTGCCAGCAGGGACCGGGACAGGAGTGGCTACACCTTC.

The V and J genes are TRBV7-9 and TRBJ2-4, with no clear D. The V and J ends lost 3 bases and 3 bases respectively, with 9 bases between them. The germline V gene encodes CDR1 SEHNR and CDR2 FQNEAQ (reference sequence). CDR3 length: 14 amino acids. CDR3 sequence (DNA): TGTGCCAGCAGCTTTGCAGGAAGCAAAAACATTCAGTACTTC. Translation gives CASSFAGSKNIQYF.

The CDR3 region has the DNA TGCAGTGCTAGTTACGGGGCCACAGATACGCAGTATTTT. Translated, it gives CSASYGATDTQYF. V usage is TRBV20-1 and J usage is TRBJ2-3, with D tentatively TRBD1 or TRBD2 (5 bases each). V shed 3 bases and J shed 2 bases, with 9 bases lying between them. The CDR3 consists of 13 residues. Germline CDR1 is DFQATT and CDR2 is SNEGSKA (reference sequence).

The chain uses TRBV5-1 and TRBJ1-1, with 7 bases lining up with TRBD1. The germline V gene has CDR1 SGHRS and CDR2 YFSETQ. Losses at the gene ends were 0 bases for V and 9 bases for J; bases not matched to a gene: 17. CDR3 length equals 17 residues. Here the CDR3 DNA reads TGCGCCAGCAGCTTGGACGGGACAGCCACTAAGGGTGGAAAAGCTTTCTTT. Translated, it gives CASSLDGTATKGGKAFF.

The chain uses TRBV6-1 and TRBJ1-5; 7 bases line up with TRBD1. Germline V lookup: CDR1 MNHNS, CDR2 SASEGT. V was clipped by 4 bases and J by 7 bases; unmatched bases: 19. This CDR3 has 18 residues. The CDR3 region is CASSARRDSRWAGQPQHF. CDR3 in DNA: TGTGCCAGCAGTGCGAGGCGGGACAGCCGATGGGCGGGACAGCCCCAGCATTTT.

This clone was recorded only once. The chain joins TRBV5-4 to TRBJ2-7, with D maybe TRBD1 (5 bases). The CDR3 loop spans 14 amino acids. CDR1 SGHNT and CDR2 YYREEE come from the germline V gene (reference sequence). V lost 4 bases, J lost 3 bases, and 14 bases lay in between. The CDR3 DNA reads TGTGCCAGCAGCATTACAGACAGAGACTACGAGCAGTACTTC. Translated: CASSITDRDYEQYF.

The DNA of the CDR3 is TGTGCCAGCAGTTACCTGACAGGCAGCAATCAGCCCCAGCATTTT. Translating gives CASSYLTGSNQPQHF. The rearrangement links TRBV6-2 or TRBV6-3 to TRBJ1-5; D perhaps matches TRBD1 (6 bases). V was trimmed by 2 bases and J by 1 base, leaving 9 bases between them. This CDR3 spans 15 amino acids. Per the germline V gene, CDR1 is MNHEY and CDR2 is SVGEGT.

This clone was found once. This chain connects TRBV4-2 to TRBJ2-7; TRBD2 aligns across 8 bases. The CDR3 loop spans 17 amino acids. With 1 base clipped from V and 3 bases from J, the junction kept 11 bases outside the gene matches. The germline V gene encodes CDR1 LGHNA and CDR2 YNFKEQ. The CDR3 sequence: CASSQVPRAGDLYEQYF. In DNA form, the CDR3 reads TGTGCCAGCAGCCAAGTACCGAGAGCGGGGGATCTCTACGAGCAGTACTTC.

The J gene is TRBJ1-2, the V gene TRBV30; TRBD1 aligns across 7 bases. The germline gives CDR1 GTSNPN, CDR2 SVGIG (reference sequence). V trimming: 6 bases; J trimming: 1 base; junction bases outside the gene matches: 5. The CDR3 contains 13 residues. CDR3 sequence (DNA): TGTGCCTGCCGACCAGGGGGTAACTATGGCTACACCTTC. Amino acid sequence: CACRPGGNYGYTF.

The chain links TRBV3-1 (or the pseudogene TRBV3-2) to TRBJ2-3, with unresolved D. CDR3 length equals 12 residues. CDR1 is LGHDT and CDR2 is YNNKEL in the germline V gene (reference sequence). Trimming shortened V by 4 bases and J by 4 bases, and 6 bases separated the two germline ends. The CDR3 DNA reads as TGTGCCAGCAGCCCCCCCGCAGATACGCAGTATTTT. It translates to CASSPPADTQYF.

The chain recombines TRBV5-1 with TRBJ2-4; 8 nucleotides line up with TRBD1. Germline loops: CDR1 SGHRS, CDR2 YFSETQ. The CDR3 contains 16 residues. V shed 4 bases and J 0 bases; nucleotides not matched to a gene: 6. CDR3 region: CASSLGQGLAKNIQYF. In DNA, the CDR3 is TGCGCCAGCAGCCTCGGACAGGGACTAGCCAAAAACATTCAGTACTTC.

This sequence joins TRBV10-3 and TRBJ2-1; the D is unclear. Germline CDR1 reads ENHRY; CDR2 reads SYGVKD. Trimming took off 10 bases at V and 4 bases at J, with 8 bases between the two ends. The CDR3 covers 11 residues. The CDR3 is CATSDYNEQFF. CDR3 DNA sequence: TGTGCCACCTCAGATTACAATGAGCAGTTCTTC.

The chain links TRBV27 to TRBJ1-2; D is perhaps TRBD1 (5 bases). The CDR3 extends over 14 amino acids. Germline CDR1 is MNHEY and CDR2 is SMNVEV (reference sequence). V was shortened by 2 bases and J by 4 bases, with 11 bases between the two germline ends. The CDR3 is CASSLAGVGYGYTF. Here the CDR3 DNA reads TGTGCCAGCAGTTTAGCGGGGGTCGGCTATGGCTACACCTTC.

The chain employs TRBV6-5 and TRBJ2-7, with D maybe TRBD2 (6 bases). The CDR3 runs to 14 residues. Germline V CDR1 and CDR2: MNHEY, SVGAGI. The germline V and J ends were trimmed by 10 bases and 2 bases, with 18 bases remaining between them. This CDR3 reads CATREFLLAYEQYF. DNA of the CDR3: TGTGCCACACGGGAGTTTCTACTGGCCTACGAGCAGTACTTC.

The V gene is TRBV10-3, the J gene TRBJ2-2; D call uncertain. Germline V gene data show CDR1 as ENHRY and CDR2 as SYGVKD. V lost 3 bases to trimming and J lost 4 bases, with 9 bases between them. The CDR3 spans 14 residues. The CDR3 DNA is TGTGCCATCAGTGATGCCCCCCCCACCGGGGAGCTGTTTTTT. Translating it yields CAISDAPPTGELFF.

V usage is TRBV7-2 and J usage is TRBJ1-2; no firm D call. The germline V and J ends were trimmed by 2 bases and 3 bases, with 10 bases remaining between them. Germline V gene data show CDR1 as SGHTA and CDR2 as FQGNSA. The CDR3 has 14 amino acids. The CDR3 sequence: CASSLSWADYGYTF. CDR3 nucleotide sequence: TGTGCCAGCAGCTTATCCTGGGCGGACTATGGCTACACCTTC.

The chain carries TRBV19 and TRBJ2-1; 11 nucleotides agree with TRBD2. CDR1 and CDR2 (germline): LNHDA, SQIVND (reference sequence). V shed 5 bases and J 8 bases; nucleotides not matched to a gene: 5. CDR3 length equals 14 residues. In DNA form, the CDR3 reads TGTGCCAGTAGTTATAGCGGGAGGGGCGATGAGCAGTTCTTC. It yields the protein CASSYSGRGDEQFF. The full variable domain, completed using reference TRBV19 and TRBJ2-1, is DGGITQSPKYLFRKEGQNVTLSCEQNLNHDAMYWYRQDPGQGLRLIYYSQIVNDFQKGDIAEGYSVSREKKESFPLTVTSAQKNPTAFYLCASSYSGRGDEQFFGPGTRLTVL.

The genes are TRBV6-6 and TRBJ1-1, with 8 bases fitting TRBD1. Germline V gives CDR1 MNHNY, CDR2 SVGAGI (reference sequence). Trimming cost V 3 bases and J 1 base; bases outside gene matches: 1. The length of the CDR3 is 14 residues. Here the CDR3 DNA reads TGTGCCAGCAGTTATGGACAGGGGAACACTGAAGCTTTCTTT. It specifies CASSYGQGNTEAFF.

The chain uses TRBV23-1 and TRBJ2-7; D call uncertain. TRBV23-1 is labeled an ORF, and its function is uncertain. The CDR3 extends over 15 amino acids. V was shortened by 3 bases and J by 5 bases, with 17 bases between the two germline ends. The CDR3 nucleotides read TGCGCCAGCAGTCACGCTCCAGATGAGGACGACGAGCAGTACTTC. Its translation: CASSHAPDEDDEQYF.

The chain employs TRBV4-2 and TRBJ2-5; TRBD2 matches at 8 bases. The CDR3 covers 15 residues. V trimming: 1 base; J trimming: 5 bases; junction bases outside the gene matches: 6. Germline CDR1 and CDR2: LGHNA and YNFKEQ. The CDR3 DNA sequence: TGTGCCAGCAGCCAAGTGAGCGGGGGTGTGGAGACCCAGTACTTC. Protein: CASSQVSGGVETQYF.

This sequence joins TRBV7-2 and TRBJ1-4, with 10 bases identical to TRBD1. The germline gives CDR1 SGHTA, CDR2 FQGNSA. The trim removed 4 bases at V and 0 bases at J, leaving 2 bases unmatched. The CDR3 consists of 16 residues. CDR3 sequence: CASSSGQGATNEKLFF. The CDR3 bases are TGTGCCAGCAGCTCTGGACAGGGGGCAACTAATGAAAAACTGTTTTTT.

The chain links TRBV29-1 to TRBJ2-3; 9 positions match TRBD2. The germline gives CDR1 SQVTM, CDR2 ANQGSEA. J was trimmed by 3 bases and V by 3 bases; bases with no gene match: 1. The CDR3 runs to 13 residues. This CDR3 reads CSVESGGTDTQYF. CDR3 bases: TGCAGCGTTGAGAGCGGGGGGACAGATACGCAGTATTTT.

This clone has only a few counts. The rearrangement uses TRBV7-2 and TRBJ2-7; D call uncertain. Per germline, CDR1 SGHTA and CDR2 FQGNSA. Trimming removed 5 bases at V and 6 bases at J, with 17 bases between. The CDR3 has 14 amino acids. The DNA of the CDR3 is TGTGCCAGCAGCCCGCGGACCACTTTTGGCGAGCAGTACTTC. It is translated as CASSPRTTFGEQYF.

V is TRBV7-9 and J is TRBJ2-1, with 13 bases that match TRBD2. The length of the CDR3 is 15 residues. In germline, CDR1 is SEHNR, CDR2 FQNEAQ (reference sequence). V dropped 5 bases and J dropped 5; count of bases not matched to a gene: 3. The CDR3 nucleotides read TGTGCCAGCAGCCGCGGGACTAGCGGGAACAATGAGCAGTTCTTC. Amino acid sequence: CASSRGTSGNNEQFF.

The rearrangement links TRBV15 to TRBJ1-5; 7 nucleotides match TRBD1. CDR1 LNHNV and CDR2 YYDKDF come from the germline V gene (reference sequence). Trimming at V came to 7 bases and at J to 7 bases, leaving 10 bases not matched to a gene. CDR3 length: 14 residues. As DNA, the CDR3 is TGTGCCACCACCAGCAAGGGGGCGGACCAGCCCCAGCATTTT. Translated, it gives CATTSKGADQPQHF.

The V call is TRBV7-7, the J call TRBJ2-5, with D possibly TRBD2 on 6 matching bases. Germline V gene lookup returns CDR1 SSHAT and CDR2 FNYEAQ (reference sequence). This CDR3 spans 14 amino acids. Trimming pared 5 bases from V and 4 bases from J, leaving 14 bases between. The CDR3 sequence: CASSPTGGAETQYF. The CDR3 DNA sequence: TGTGCCAGCAGCCCCACGGGCGGGGCAGAGACCCAGTACTTC.

The V call is TRBV7-9, the J call TRBJ2-3; 9 nucleotides match TRBD2. J gave up 0 bases and V 0 bases, and 10 bases lay outside the gene matches. From germline, CDR1 is SEHNR and CDR2 FQNEAQ (reference sequence). CDR3 length: 19 residues. CDR3 in DNA: TGTGCCAGCAGCTTAGCGGTTAGCGGGAGTAGGGGGAGCACAGATACGCAGTATTTT. This translates into CASSLAVSGSRGSTDTQYF.